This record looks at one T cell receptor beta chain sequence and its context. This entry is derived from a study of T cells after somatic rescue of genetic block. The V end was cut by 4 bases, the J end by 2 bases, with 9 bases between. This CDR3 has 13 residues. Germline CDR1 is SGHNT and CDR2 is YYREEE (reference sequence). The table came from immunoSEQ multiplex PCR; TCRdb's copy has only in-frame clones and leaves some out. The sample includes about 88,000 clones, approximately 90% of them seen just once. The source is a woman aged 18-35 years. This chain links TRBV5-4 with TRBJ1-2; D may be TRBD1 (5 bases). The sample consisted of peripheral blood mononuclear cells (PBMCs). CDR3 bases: TGTGCCAGCAGCCTGGGGGGGAACTATGGCTACACCTTC. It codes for CASSLGGNYGYTF.